These 22 T cell receptor beta chains share one sample of origin, sequenced in a study of tumor-infiltrating lymphocytes in primary liver carcinoma. With a constant-region primer, TCR beta cDNA was made from approximately 520 ng of total RNA. Construction of TCR beta libraries relied on three successive nested multiplex PCR rounds employing slightly modified ARM-PCR. A C-beta reverse primer and TRBV1-TRBV30 forward primers served in each of the first two PCR rounds, at 10 cycles apiece. One entry per CDR3 protein, called by TCRdb with MiXCR from the multiplex PCR reads. The sample comprises 47,000 or so distinct CDR3 sequences, over 65% of which are singletons, and around 28% rests with the top ten. Each 20-30 mg portion of unsorted bulk tissue served as the source for co-extraction of RNA and DNA. The sequenced material came from liver tumor tissue from sampling region 3. Subset in this sample: tumor region T3, left-lateral pole. The receptors here all came from a man aged 35-49 years with primary liver carcinoma and hepatitis B virus infection.

The chain joins TRBV2 to TRBJ2-2; no firm D call. The CDR3 length is 12 residues. The ends were cut back, 3 bases at V and 9 bases at J, with 8 bases in the middle. Per the germline V gene, CDR1 is SNHLY and CDR2 is FYNNEI. CDR3 amino acids: CASSENPRELFF. The CDR3 DNA follows: TGTGCCAGCAGTGAGAATCCCCGGGAGCTGTTTTTT.

Concerning this clonotype: Germline is not matched at one junction end, which may reflect a read error. The V call is TRBV11-1, the J call TRBJ2-4; 13 positions match TRBD2. Germline CDR1 and CDR2: SGHAT and FQDESV (reference sequence). The CDR3 loop spans 17 amino acids. Here the CDR3 reads CPSSFPGTSGTENIQYF. Here the CDR3 DNA reads TGTCCCAGCAGCTTTCCCGGGACTAGCGGGACCGAAAACATTCAGTACTTC. Drawing the rest from reference TRBV11-1 and TRBJ2-4, the complete variable domain is EAEVAQSPRYKITEKSQAVAFWCDPISGHATLYWYRQILGQGPELLVQFQDESVVDDSQLPKDRFSAERLKGVDSTLKIQPAELGDSAMYLCPSSFPGTSGTENIQYFGAGTRLSVL.

Concerning this clonotype: A much larger clone sits a single nucleotide away, making a read error possible. The chain has TRBV7-8 and TRBJ2-1; TRBD1 matches at 9 bases. Germline CDR1 reads SGHVS; CDR2 reads FQNEAQ. The CDR3 is made up of 16 amino acids. CDR3 in DNA: TGTGCCAGCAGCAGAAGGGACAGGGCATCCTACAATGGGCAGTTCTTC. This sequence encodes CASSRRDRASYNGQFF.

As regards this clonotype: The germline gene is not matched at one end of the junction; a read error may be the cause. V gene TRBV5-4 combines with J gene TRBJ1-5; 10 bases match TRBD1. This CDR3 is 16 amino acids long. Per germline, CDR1 SGHNT and CDR2 YYREEE (reference sequence). In nucleotides, the CDR3 is TGTGCCAGCAGCTTTGGGGGACAGGGGAGCAATCAGCACCAGCATTTT. Its translation: CASSFGGQGSNQHQHF.

Comments on this clonotype: One junction end disagrees with the germline gene, perhaps due to a read error. This rearrangement joins TRBV7-9 to TRBJ2-2; the D gene is possibly TRBD2 (5 bases). Germline V gene lookup returns CDR1 SEHNR and CDR2 FQNEAQ (reference sequence). This CDR3 spans 14 amino acids. The CDR3 region is CASSIEVNTGELLF. The CDR3 DNA reads TGTGCCAGCAGCATAGAAGTGAACACCGGGGAGTTGTTATTT.

For this clonotype: This is likely a read error, given that the CDR3 carries no conserved phenylalanine or tryptophan at its end. V gene TRBV19 combines with J gene TRBJ1-2; TRBD1 matches at 10 bases. Germline loops: CDR1 LNHDA, CDR2 SQIVND (reference sequence). Unmatched junction bases numbered 2, after V lost 5 bases and J lost 5 bases. The CDR3 is 13 residues long. CDR3 protein: CASSSGQGYGYTL. CDR3 DNA sequence: TGTGCCAGTAGTTCGGGACAGGGGTATGGCTACACCCTC.

In regard to this clonotype: The conserved phenylalanine or tryptophan is not found at the CDR3 terminus, so this likely reflects a read error. The genes are TRBV29-1 and TRBJ2-7, with 11 bases fitting TRBD1. Per the germline V gene, CDR1 is SQVTM and CDR2 is ANQGSEA. Losses at the gene ends were 6 bases for V and 9 bases for J; bases not matched to a gene: 13. The CDR3 runs to 14 residues. CDR3 amino acids: CSVFRDRGGNGQYL. The CDR3 DNA is TGCAGCGTATTCCGGGACAGGGGGGGGAACGGGCAGTACCTC.

About this clonotype: This may be a read error, as it is one base from a much larger clone. The gene calls are TRBV6-4 and TRBJ2-3; perhaps TRBD2 as D (5 bases). There are 15 residues in the CDR3. The V gene's germline CDR1 is MRHNA and CDR2 SNTAGT. The V and J ends lost 2 bases and 0 bases respectively, with 9 bases between them. DNA of the CDR3: TGTGCCAGCAGTGACACTAGAGGGAGCACAGATACGCAGTATTTT. It codes for CASSDTRGSTDTQYF.

Details on this clonotype: One junction end does not reproduce the germline sequence, and a read error may be involved. V is TRBV7-9 and J is TRBJ1-6; a possible D gene is TRBD1 (6 bases). Germline CDR1 is SEHNR and CDR2 is FQNEAQ (reference sequence). The CDR3 is made up of 14 amino acids. This chain's CDR3 is CASSLSRGYSPPHF. The CDR3 DNA is TGTGCCAGCAGCTTAAGCAGGGGATATTCACCCCCCCACTTC.

As to this clonotype: Possible read error: a much larger clone is one base away. The CDR3 does not close with the conserved phenylalanine or tryptophan, likely indicating a read error. The rearrangement joins TRBV5-1 to TRBJ1-3; unclear D gene. V gave up 5 bases and J gave up 2 bases, with 14 bases separating them. The length of the CDR3 is 15 residues. Germline CDR1 reads SGHRS; CDR2 reads YFSETQ. In nucleotides, the CDR3 is TGCGCCAGCAGTTGGACCGACGGACCTGGAAACACCATATATTCT. This encodes CASSWTDGPGNTIYS.

A word on this clonotype: An end of the junction differs from the germline gene, which may be a read error. This chain connects TRBV5-1 to TRBJ2-7; weak D call: TRBD2 (6 bases). Per germline, CDR1 SGHRS and CDR2 YFSETQ. The CDR3 runs to 16 residues. In nucleotides, the CDR3 is TGCACCAGCAGCCCCCAAGGAGGGGTCGGGAACTACGAGCAGTACTTC. Protein product: CTSSPQGGVGNYEQYF.

Worth noting for this clonotype: As the CDR3 is not closed by the conserved phenylalanine or tryptophan, this likely results from a read error. The chain recombines TRBV14 with TRBJ2-7; D tentatively reads TRBD1 or TRBD2 (5 bases each). Germline V CDR1 and CDR2: SGHDN, FVKESK. The CDR3 runs 13 residues. CDR3 DNA: TGTGCCAGTAGCCAAGGGACCAACTACGAGCAGTACTAC. It is translated as CASSQGTNYEQYY.

Comments on this clonotype: Germline and junction disagree at one end, which may indicate a read error. V is TRBV13 and J is TRBJ2-1; no clear D. From germline, CDR1 is PRHDT and CDR2 FYEKMQ (reference sequence). The CDR3 covers 11 residues. The CDR3 reads CASSFNNELFF. The DNA of the CDR3 is TGTGCTAGCAGCTTCAACAATGAGCTGTTCTTC.

On this clonotype itself: Relative to the germline gene, one junction end is altered; a read error may explain this. This rearrangement joins TRBV4-1 to TRBJ2-3, with 7 bases aligning to TRBD2. The germline gives CDR1 MGHRA, CDR2 YSYEKL. CDR3 length: 15 residues. As DNA, the CDR3 is TGTGCCAGCAGCCAACAGCCTAGCGGTACGGATACGCAGTATTTT. It codes for CASSQQPSGTDTQYF.

The CDR3 sequence: CASSSGVREQFF. CDR3 nucleotides: TGTGCCAGCAGCTCGGGGGTACGTGAGCAGTTCTTC. This chain links TRBV11-2 with TRBJ2-1, with a tentative D call TRBD2 (6 bases). V was pared by 4 bases and J by 9 bases, with 10 bases between. Germline-derived CDR1 and CDR2 are SGHAT and FQNNGV. The CDR3 covers 12 residues.

Comments on this clonotype: A read error may explain this, as a much larger clone is one base away. The V and J genes are TRBV19 and TRBJ2-2; possibly TRBD1 for D (6 bases). CDR3 size: 17 residues. Looked up from germline, CDR1 is LNHDA and CDR2 is SQIVND (reference sequence). CDR3 nucleotide sequence: TGTGCCAGTAGCGCTTTGGACCCAACTGGGGACACCGGGGAGCTGTTATTT. It codes for CASSALDPTGDTGELLF.

To note about this clonotype: A clone one base away is much larger, so this may be a read error. This chain joins TRBV28 and TRBJ2-1; possible D gene TRBD1, 6 bases. Germline CDR1 and CDR2: MDHEN and SYDVKM. The CDR3 is 13 residues long. Here the CDR3 DNA reads TGTGTCAGCAGTCCTTCAGGGGCCGGGGAGCAGTTCTTC. It codes for CVSSPSGAGEQFF.

This clonotype has more than one count but fewer than ten. A much more abundant neighbour one base away suggests this may be a read error. This chain connects TRBV5-1 to TRBJ2-5, with a tentative D call TRBD2 (5 bases). V shed 1 base and J shed 5 bases, with 12 bases lying between them. Germline-derived CDR1 and CDR2 are SGHRS and YFSETQ. The CDR3 contains 14 residues. CDR3 amino acids: CASSLTRGPETQYF. The CDR3 coding sequence is TGCGCCAGCAGCTTGACGAGAGGGCCGGAGACCCAGTACTTC.

To note about this clonotype: Without the conserved terminal phenylalanine or tryptophan, this CDR3 likely stems from a read error. The V gene is TRBV5-1, the J gene TRBJ2-1; D may be TRBD2 (5 bases). The CDR3 is made up of 14 amino acids. Germline V CDR1 and CDR2: SGHRS, YFSETQ. CDR3 amino acids: CASSVEASWNEQFI. CDR3 sequence (DNA): TGTGCCAGCTCGGTGGAGGCTAGTTGGAATGAGCAGTTCATC.

The chain is built from TRBV6-5 and TRBJ1-3, with a tentative D call TRBD1 (5 bases). The V end was cut by 4 bases, the J end by 13 bases, with 23 bases between. Germline V CDR1 and CDR2: MNHEY, SVGAGI. This CDR3 has 15 residues. CDR3 coding DNA: TGTGCCAGCAGTTTCGGGGCCAGCTCTGTAAACATAATATATTTT. It translates to CASSFGASSVNIIYF.

This clonotype was found many times. J is TRBJ2-1 and V is TRBV28; 11 bases fit TRBD2. The CDR3 is 15 amino acids. The V segment lost 5 bases and the J segment 8 bases; nucleotides outside the gene matches: 8. Germline assignment: CDR1 MDHEN and CDR2 SYDVKM. The CDR3 sequence is CASSPVAGGLDEQFF. The CDR3 DNA sequence: TGTGCCAGCAGTCCAGTAGCGGGAGGGTTGGATGAGCAGTTCTTC.

As for this clonotype: One junction end does not reproduce the germline sequence, and a read error may be involved. This chain joins TRBV6-5 and TRBJ2-1, with 7 bases identical to TRBD2. Germline assignment: CDR1 MNHEY and CDR2 SVGAGI. The CDR3 sequence is 16 residues long. The chain's CDR3 is CAISYSGGRIYNEQCF. In nucleotides, the CDR3 is TGTGCCATCAGTTACTCGGGCGGGAGAATCTACAATGAGCAGTGCTTC.